A single sample gave rise to the 7 T cell receptor beta chains below, sequenced in a study of blood T cell repertoires in COVID-19. The protocol was immunoSEQ multiplex PCR, while the TCRdb copy is restricted to in-frame clones and leaves out a portion. This table holds about 130,000 clones, about 89% found once. The sequencing sample was made of peripheral blood. The receptors here all came from a man in his forties or fifties with active COVID-19.

The rearrangement joins TRBV6-6 to TRBJ1-4, with D possibly being TRBD1 (5 bases). This CDR3 spans 14 amino acids. Germline loops: CDR1 MNHNY, CDR2 SVGAGI (reference sequence). Trimming left V 6 bases short and J 2 bases short, with 10 bases between. The CDR3 loop is CASRHRGTNEKLFF. The CDR3 bases are TGTGCCAGCAGACACCGGGGGACTAATGAAAAACTGTTTTTT.

This chain connects TRBV6-2 or TRBV6-3 to TRBJ1-2; TRBD1 might be the D (6 bases). Trimming pared 2 bases from V and 5 bases from J, leaving 9 bases between. CDR3 length equals 13 residues. CDR1 and CDR2 (germline): MNHEY, SVGEGT. In DNA, the CDR3 is TGTGCCAGCAGTTACGGACAGTCATATGGCTACACCTTC. It encodes CASSYGQSYGYTF.

The genes are TRBV2 and TRBJ2-1; 10 positions match TRBD2. There are 16 residues in the CDR3. Trimming at V came to 6 bases and at J to 6 bases, leaving 11 bases not matched to a gene. Germline assignment: CDR1 SNHLY and CDR2 FYNNEI. Written as DNA, the CDR3 is TGTGCCAGCAGAGGTGCGAGCGGGGGGGCCGCCAATGAGCAGTTCTTC. It codes for CASRGASGGAANEQFF.

This clone was seen only once. CDR3 sequence: CASSVGTANSPLHF. CDR3 sequence (DNA): TGTGCCAGTAGTGTGGGGACAGCTAATTCACCCCTCCACTTT. The V and J genes are TRBV19 and TRBJ1-6, with TRBD1 matching over 7 bases. This CDR3 has 14 amino acids. CDR1 is LNHDA, CDR2 SQIVND, per germline (reference sequence). Trimming at V came to 5 bases and at J to 6 bases, leaving 4 bases not matched to a gene.

The J gene is TRBJ2-1, the V gene TRBV7-9; a possible D gene is TRBD1 (6 bases). With 6 bases removed from V and 11 bases from J, the gap between germline ends came to 14 bases. The CDR3 loop spans 12 amino acids. Germline V gene sequence: CDR1 SEHNR, CDR2 FQNEAQ (reference sequence). CDR3 nucleotide sequence: TGTGCCAGCAGTTCCGGGACACCGAAGCAGTTCTTC. This gives the protein CASSSGTPKQFF.

The rearrangement joins TRBV7-2 to TRBJ2-3; 8 positions agree with TRBD2. Per the germline V gene, CDR1 is SGHTA and CDR2 is FQGNSA. The V gene end was trimmed by 2 bases and the J gene end by 1 base; junction bases not matched to a gene: 5. This CDR3 is 16 amino acids long. In DNA, the CDR3 is TGTGCCAGCAGCTTAAGCGTGACTAGCGGCACAGATACGCAGTATTTT. Protein sequence: CASSLSVTSGTDTQYF.

The chain uses TRBV6-6 and TRBJ1-2; TRBD1 is a possible D gene (6 bases). CDR3 length equals 16 residues. Between the trimmed V and J ends, which lost 4 bases and 7 bases, there was a span of 22 bases. Looked up from germline, CDR1 is MNHNY and CDR2 is SVGAGI (reference sequence). As DNA, the CDR3 is TGTGCCAGCAGTTTAAACCCAGGGGACTACGTTCGTGGCTACACCTTC. As protein: CASSLNPGDYVRGYTF.